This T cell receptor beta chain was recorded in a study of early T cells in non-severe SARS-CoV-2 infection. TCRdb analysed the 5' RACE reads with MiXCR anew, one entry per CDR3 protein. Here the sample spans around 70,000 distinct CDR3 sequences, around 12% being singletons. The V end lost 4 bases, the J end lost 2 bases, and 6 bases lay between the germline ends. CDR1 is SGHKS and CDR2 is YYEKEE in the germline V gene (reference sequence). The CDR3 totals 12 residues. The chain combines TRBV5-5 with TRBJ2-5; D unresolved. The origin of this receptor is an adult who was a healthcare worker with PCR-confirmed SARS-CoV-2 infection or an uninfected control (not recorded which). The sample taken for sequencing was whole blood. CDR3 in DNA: TGTGCCAGCAGCCAGATACAAGAGACCCAGTACTTC. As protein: CASSQIQETQYF.